The 29 T cell receptor beta chains reported below all come from one sample, sequenced in a study of OX40 agonist ivuxolimab in advanced cancers. Clones were read by immunoSEQ multiplex PCR, and TCRdb kept only the in-frame ones, dropping some. Seen here are roughly 79,000 clones, roughly 90% observed once, and the top ten hold 0.5% to 0.65%. This specimen consisted of CD4+ or CD8+ T cells sorted from blood, obtained in a trial of the OX40 agonist ivuxolimab. The receptors derive from an adult with an advanced solid tumor such as melanoma, head and neck, liver or kidney cancer.

The chain employs TRBV9 and TRBJ2-3; TRBD2 is a possible D gene (5 bases). Per the germline V gene, CDR1 is SGDLS and CDR2 is YYNGEE. This CDR3 has 16 residues. Trimming pared 6 bases from V and 1 base from J, leaving 18 bases between. The DNA of the CDR3 is TGTGCCAGCACCCCCCGGCCTAGCTTTGGCACAGATACGCAGTATTTT. This encodes CASTPRPSFGTDTQYF.

The chain links TRBV5-3 to TRBJ1-2; 12 bases are a match to TRBD1. TRBV5-3 is designated an ORF whose function remains uncertain. This CDR3 is 15 amino acids long. V lost 4 bases to trimming and J lost 8 bases; unmatched junction nucleotides: 9. For the CDR3, the DNA is TGTGCCAGAAGCCGACAGGGACAGGGGGCGAGCGGCTACACCTTC. It codes for CARSRQGQGASGYTF.

In DNA form, the CDR3 reads TGTGCCAGCAGCCCGCCTGCCACAGATACGCAGTATTTT. It codes for CASSPPATDTQYF. The V and J genes are TRBV28 and TRBJ2-3; D remains unclear. There are 13 residues in the CDR3. V gave up 6 bases and J gave up 2 bases, with 9 bases separating them. CDR1 MDHEN and CDR2 SYDVKM come from the germline V gene. The full variable domain, with the rest looked up from reference TRBV28 and TRBJ2-3, is DVKVTQSSRYLVKRTGEKVFLECVQDMDHENMFWYRQDPGLGLRLIYFSYDVKMKEKGDIPEGYSVSREKKERFSLILESASTNQTSMYLCASSPPATDTQYFGPGTRLTVL.

V usage is TRBV11-2 and J usage is TRBJ2-7, with D maybe TRBD1 (6 bases). Trimming pared 5 bases from V and 3 bases from J, leaving 11 bases between. The CDR3 totals 13 residues. The germline gives CDR1 SGHAT, CDR2 FQNNGV. The chain's CDR3 is CASSRDTSYEQYF. In nucleotides, the CDR3 is TGTGCCAGCAGCCGGGACACCAGCTACGAGCAGTACTTC.

The rearrangement uses TRBV7-2 and TRBJ2-5; maybe TRBD2 (7 bases). Trimming shortened V by 3 bases and J by 0 bases, and 14 bases separated the two germline ends. Germline CDR1 reads SGHTA; CDR2 reads FQGNSA. CDR3 length equals 16 residues. DNA for the CDR3: TGTGCCAGCAGCTTTCGCGGGGGCCAATACCAAGAGACCCAGTACTTC. Translating it yields CASSFRGGQYQETQYF.

This CDR3 is CASSSDRGNTGELFF. The CDR3 bases are TGTGCCAGCAGCTCAGACAGGGGGAACACCGGGGAGCTGTTTTTT. The rearrangement joins TRBV7-9 to TRBJ2-2; 8 positions agree with TRBD1. The trim removed 4 bases at V and 1 base at J, leaving 2 bases unmatched. CDR1 and CDR2 from the germline V gene are SEHNR and FQNEAQ (reference sequence). The CDR3 is 15 residues long.

The chain joins TRBV4-2 to TRBJ2-5; D is ambiguous. This CDR3 is built from 14 residues. Germline V gene data show CDR1 as LGHNA and CDR2 as YNFKEQ. Trimming took 1 base from V and 6 from J, leaving 12 bases between them. The CDR3 is CASSQALHGKTQYF. The CDR3 DNA reads TGTGCCAGCAGCCAAGCTTTACACGGAAAGACCCAGTACTTC.

The chain is built from TRBV7-9 and TRBJ2-5; possibly TRBD1 for D (6 bases). CDR1 and CDR2 from the germline V gene are SEHNR and FQNEAQ (reference sequence). This CDR3 spans 10 amino acids. CDR3 bases: TGTGCTTGTCAGGGGGAGACCCAGTACTTC. Its translation is CACQGETQYF.

This chain joins TRBV6-5 and TRBJ1-6, with TRBD1 as a possible D gene (5 bases). V was clipped by 8 bases and J by 7 bases, with 12 bases between them. The length of the CDR3 is 13 residues. CDR1 is MNHEY, CDR2 SVGAGI, per germline. This CDR3 reads CASGVQGNSPLHF. The DNA for the CDR3 is TGTGCCAGCGGAGTGCAGGGAAATTCACCCCTCCACTTT.

This clone has only a few counts. The genes are TRBV9 and TRBJ1-3, with D hard to call. This CDR3 contains 13 residues. The V and J ends lost 0 bases and 4 bases respectively, with 5 bases between them. In germline, CDR1 is SGDLS, CDR2 YYNGEE. The CDR3 region is CASSVDVGNTIYF. The CDR3 nucleotides are TGTGCCAGCAGCGTAGACGTAGGAAACACCATATATTTT.

As regards this clone: Mismatch with germline at one junction end may stem from a read error. The chain joins TRBV7-7 to TRBJ2-2, with D uncertain. The length of the CDR3 is 13 residues. Germline CDR1 is SSHAT and CDR2 is FNYEAQ (reference sequence). The CDR3 region is CASSRQRNGELFF. The DNA for the CDR3 is TGTGCTAGCAGCCGCCAGAGGAACGGGGAGCTGTTTTTT.

The chain is built from TRBV19 and TRBJ2-3; no clear D. Germline V gene lookup returns CDR1 LNHDA and CDR2 SQIVND (reference sequence). V dropped 3 bases and J dropped 1 base, with 8 bases sitting between them. The CDR3 loop spans 14 amino acids. The CDR3 reads CASSIRHGTDTQYF. The CDR3 DNA is TGTGCCAGTAGTATTAGACATGGCACAGATACGCAGTATTTT. The variable domain in full, completed from reference TRBV19 and TRBJ2-3, reads DGGITQSPKYLFRKEGQNVTLSCEQNLNHDAMYWYRQDPGQGLRLIYYSQIVNDFQKGDIAEGYSVSREKKESFPLTVTSAQKNPTAFYLCASSIRHGTDTQYFGPGTRLTVL.

This chain joins TRBV5-1 and TRBJ2-1, with 8 bases identical to TRBD1. The CDR3 is 14 residues long. V gave up 0 bases and J gave up 5 bases; unmatched junction bases: 1. CDR1 SGHRS and CDR2 YFSETQ come from the germline V gene. CDR3 residues: CASSLGDRNNEQFF. Here the CDR3 DNA reads TGCGCCAGCAGCTTGGGGGACAGGAACAATGAGCAGTTCTTC.

This clone was counted a few times. The rearrangement uses TRBV30 and TRBJ1-1, with 7 bases matching TRBD1. CDR1 GTSNPN and CDR2 SVGIG come from the germline V gene (reference sequence). Trimming took 8 bases from V and 7 from J; bases not matched to a gene: 7. The CDR3 is 11 residues long. CDR3 in amino acids: CALERDSEAFF. CDR3 nucleotide sequence: TGTGCCCTAGAAAGGGACAGTGAAGCTTTCTTT.

The gene calls are TRBV5-4 and TRBJ2-7, with 9 positions matching TRBD1. The CDR3 has 15 residues. J was trimmed by 2 bases and V by 2 bases; bases with no gene match: 5. The germline V gene encodes CDR1 SGHNT and CDR2 YYREEE (reference sequence). CDR3 residues: CASSFEGQGPYEQYF. The CDR3 DNA reads TGTGCCAGCAGCTTCGAGGGACAGGGTCCCTACGAGCAGTACTTC. Full variable domain (missing parts from reference TRBV5-4 and TRBJ2-7): ETGVTQSPTHLIKTRGQQVTLRCSSQSGHNTVSWYQQALGQGPQFIFQYYREEENGRGNFPPRFSGLQFPNYSSELNVNALELDDSALYLCASSFEGQGPYEQYFGPGTRLTVT.

V and J are TRBV19 and TRBJ1-2, with TRBD1 matching 8 bases. With V trimmed by 5 bases and J by 5 bases, 13 bases remained unmatched. This CDR3 has 16 residues. Germline V CDR1 and CDR2: LNHDA, SQIVND (reference sequence). CDR3 region: CASSPAGGSGQYGYTF. As DNA, the CDR3 is TGTGCCAGTAGTCCGGCAGGGGGCTCCGGCCAATATGGCTACACCTTC.

V and J are TRBV19 and TRBJ2-1, with D unresolved. Germline V gene data show CDR1 as LNHDA and CDR2 as SQIVND (reference sequence). Between the trimmed V and J ends, which lost 4 bases and 0 bases, there was a span of 13 bases. There are 16 residues in the CDR3. CDR3: CASSTPGRSSYNEQFF. CDR3 in DNA: TGTGCCAGTAGTACCCCGGGTCGAAGCTCCTACAATGAGCAGTTCTTC. The full variable domain, in which reference TRBV19 and TRBJ2-1 provide the parts outside the CDR3, is DGGITQSPKYLFRKEGQNVTLSCEQNLNHDAMYWYRQDPGQGLRLIYYSQIVNDFQKGDIAEGYSVSREKKESFPLTVTSAQKNPTAFYLCASSTPGRSSYNEQFFGPGTRLTVL.

This chain joins TRBV7-9 and TRBJ1-5, with TRBD1 matching 7 bases. Germline V CDR1 and CDR2: SEHNR, FQNEAQ (reference sequence). The CDR3 runs to 16 residues. The J segment lost 1 base and the V segment lost 5 bases, leaving 8 bases of the junction unmatched. CDR3 coding DNA: TGTGCCAGCAGCCCCAGGGGGGACGGGAGCAATCAGCCCCAGCATTTT. Translating gives CASSPRGDGSNQPQHF.

The chain joins TRBV28 to TRBJ1-2; 8 bases line up with TRBD1. In germline, CDR1 is MDHEN, CDR2 SYDVKM. CDR3 length equals 15 residues. V trimming: 6 bases; J trimming: 4 bases; junction bases outside the gene matches: 10. The CDR3 reads CASSRGDRSPYGYTF. The CDR3 region has the DNA TGTGCCAGCAGCCGGGGGGACAGGAGCCCCTATGGCTACACCTTC.

V is TRBV28 and J is TRBJ2-3; 12 nucleotides line up with TRBD2. V shed 5 bases, J shed 0 bases, and the junction held 6 bases outside the gene matches. Germline V gene lookup returns CDR1 MDHEN and CDR2 SYDVKM. This CDR3 comprises 17 residues. The CDR3 nucleotides are TGTGCCAGCAGTGCCCGACTAGCGGGAGCTAGCACAGATACGCAGTATTTT. Amino acids: CASSARLAGASTDTQYF.

This clone was seen more than once but under ten times. This rearrangement joins TRBV19 to TRBJ2-4; D is unclear. This CDR3 contains 19 residues. Germline CDR1 and CDR2: LNHDA and SQIVND (reference sequence). The germline V and J ends were trimmed by 3 bases and 2 bases, with 23 bases remaining between them. The CDR3 DNA sequence: TGTGCCAGTAGTATGGGTCAGGTGAGGAGTCGCCGGCCCAAAAACATTCAGTACTTC. This translates into CASSMGQVRSRRPKNIQYF.

J is TRBJ1-1 and V is TRBV5-1, with unresolved D. Trimming stripped 0 bases from V and 0 bases from J, with 6 bases between. The CDR3 totals 14 residues. Looked up from germline, CDR1 is SGHRS and CDR2 is YFSETQ. This chain's CDR3 is CASSLGVMNTEAFF. The CDR3 nucleotides are TGCGCCAGCAGCTTGGGGGTCATGAACACTGAAGCTTTCTTT.

This clone is a singleton in its sample. The chain couples TRBV7-9 to TRBJ2-1, with D uncertain. The CDR3 runs to 17 residues. Germline V gene data show CDR1 as SEHNR and CDR2 as FQNEAQ (reference sequence). V lost 4 bases and J lost 7, with 23 bases in between. The CDR3 loop reads CASSYGPGGNRGNEQFF. The DNA of the CDR3 is TGTGCCAGCAGCTACGGACCCGGCGGTAATAGAGGAAATGAGCAGTTCTTC.

The chain uses TRBV30 and TRBJ2-7; possibly TRBD1 for D (5 bases). The CDR3 extends over 13 amino acids. Per the germline V gene, CDR1 is GTSNPN and CDR2 is SVGIG (reference sequence). The V end lost 3 bases, the J end lost 7 bases, and 16 bases lay between the germline ends. This CDR3 reads CAWRPGITREQYF. The CDR3 DNA follows: TGTGCCTGGAGGCCAGGGATTACGAGGGAGCAGTACTTC.

CDR3 DNA sequence: TGTGCCAGCAGCCAACAGGCCTCGGGCATTCAGTACTTC. Encoded protein: CASSQQASGIQYF. The V call is TRBV4-2, the J call TRBJ2-4; D not resolved. The germline gives CDR1 LGHNA, CDR2 YNFKEQ. Trimming took off 2 bases at V and 9 bases at J, with 11 bases between the two ends. CDR3 length: 13 residues.

The gene calls are TRBV2 and TRBJ2-2; TRBD2 might be the D (6 bases). V lost 7 bases and J 4 bases, leaving 16 bases between the germline ends. The CDR3 extends over 15 amino acids. CDR1 is SNHLY and CDR2 is FYNNEI in the germline V gene. CDR3 nucleotides: TGTGCCAGCACCGCCCTGAGGGGAGGCACCGGGGAGCTGTTTTTT. This translates into CASTALRGGTGELFF.

V and J are TRBV2 and TRBJ2-5; TRBD2 matches 7 bases. After removal of 3 bases from V and 5 bases from J, the junction contained 6 bases not matched to a gene. The V gene's germline CDR1 is SNHLY and CDR2 FYNNEI. The CDR3 sequence is 14 residues long. The CDR3 DNA reads as TGTGCCAGCAGTGAGGAGCGGGAAAGCGAGACCCAGTACTTC. The encoded protein is CASSEERESETQYF.

The chain uses TRBV30 and TRBJ2-1; D is possibly TRBD2 (6 bases). V lost 0 bases and J 2 bases, leaving 11 bases between the germline ends. Per germline, CDR1 GTSNPN and CDR2 SVGIG (reference sequence). The CDR3 has 15 residues. CDR3 sequence: CAWSVVGGTYNEQFF. The CDR3 nucleotides read TGTGCCTGGAGTGTTGTTGGCGGGACCTACAATGAGCAGTTCTTC.

The rearrangement links TRBV21-1 to TRBJ2-1; the table calls TRBD2, which could not be checked here. TRBV21-1 is recorded as a pseudogene. The CDR3 is 17 amino acids. The CDR3 nucleotides read TGTGCCAGCAGCAAAGCTGGACGGGGGAGCTCCTACAATGAGCAGTTCTTC. The encoded protein is CASSKAGRGSSYNEQFF.